The 25 T cell receptor beta chains reported below all come from one sample, sequenced in a study of blood T cell repertoires in COVID-19 (TCRdb year 2020). Library preparation used the immunoSEQ multiplex PCR assay. TCRdb mirrors the immuneACCESS table, restricted to in-frame sequences. Some clones are absent from its copies; in checked studies, under half trace to an unresolved V gene, and the reason for the others is unknown. The sample yields about 500,000 clones; 89% were counted once. The top ten clonotypes cover about 1% of the sample. The sample was peripheral blood. These TCRs come from a man between 18 and 29 years old with COVID-19, enrolled during active disease.

V is TRBV27 and J is TRBJ2-7, with 10 bases aligning to TRBD1. Unmatched junction bases numbered 4, after V lost 5 bases and J lost 0 bases. The CDR3 is 15 amino acids. Germline V CDR1 and CDR2: MNHEY, SMNVEV (reference sequence). The CDR3 loop reads CASSPDRGISYEQYF. CDR3 nucleotides: TGTGCCAGCAGTCCGGACAGGGGGATCTCCTACGAGCAGTACTTC.

This chain uses TRBV2 with TRBJ1-5; TRBD1 matches at 8 bases. CDR3 length equals 16 residues. CDR1 is SNHLY and CDR2 is FYNNEI in the germline V gene. Trimming removed 6 bases from V and 0 bases from J; junction bases left unmatched: 7. The CDR3 protein is CASRKGTGDSNQPQHF. CDR3 in DNA: TGTGCCAGCAGGAAGGGGACAGGTGATAGCAATCAGCCCCAGCATTTT.

This clone was recorded once. J is TRBJ1-3 and V is TRBV11-2; D gene unclear. The CDR3 spans 12 residues. The germline V gene encodes CDR1 SGHAT and CDR2 FQNNGV. Between the trimmed V and J ends, which lost 5 bases and 4 bases, there was a span of 6 bases. The CDR3 loop reads CASSKAGNTIYF. DNA of the CDR3: TGTGCCAGCAGCAAAGCAGGAAACACCATATATTTT.

The chain couples TRBV5-1 to TRBJ2-7; 11 nucleotides align to TRBD2. The CDR3 sequence is 14 residues long. Germline V gene lookup returns CDR1 SGHRS and CDR2 YFSETQ. V lost 7 bases and J lost 0; bases outside the gene matches: 3. The CDR3 sequence is CASQGTSGSYEQYF. DNA for the CDR3: TGCGCCAGCCAAGGGACTAGCGGCTCCTACGAGCAGTACTTC. The whole variable domain, filled in from reference TRBV5-1 and TRBJ2-7, reads KAGVTQTPRYLIKTRGQQVTLSCSPISGHRSVSWYQQTPGQGLQFLFEYFSETQRNKGNFPGRFSGRQFSNSRSEMNVSTLELGDSALYLCASQGTSGSYEQYFGPGTRLTVT.

The chain carries TRBV19 and TRBJ1-1; TRBD1 matches 7 bases. Per germline, CDR1 LNHDA and CDR2 SQIVND (reference sequence). The CDR3 sequence is 15 residues long. Losses at the gene ends were 5 bases for V and 4 bases for J; bases not matched to a gene: 10. The CDR3: CASSAQGKISTEAFF. DNA of the CDR3: TGTGCCAGTAGTGCACAGGGGAAAATTAGCACTGAAGCTTTCTTT.

This chain joins TRBV14 and TRBJ2-5; 12 bases map to TRBD2. Losses at the gene ends were 1 base for V and 5 bases for J; bases not matched to a gene: 2. In germline, CDR1 is SGHDN, CDR2 FVKESK. This CDR3 comprises 15 residues. The CDR3 DNA reads as TGTGCCAGCAGCCAAGCCGGACTAGCGGGGGAGACCCAGTACTTC. It specifies CASSQAGLAGETQYF.

The chain joins TRBV27 to TRBJ1-6; a possible D gene is TRBD1 (6 bases). The V end lost 6 bases, the J end lost 7 bases, and 13 bases lay between the germline ends. Germline V gives CDR1 MNHEY, CDR2 SMNVEV (reference sequence). This CDR3 contains 14 residues. In nucleotides, the CDR3 is TGTGCCAGCAGCGGACAGACACTAAATTCACCCCTCCACTTT. Its translation is CASSGQTLNSPLHF.

This chain uses TRBV14 with TRBJ2-7; D might be TRBD1 (6 bases). CDR3 length: 15 residues. V was trimmed by 6 bases and J by 3 bases, leaving 18 bases between them. Germline CDR1 is SGHDN and CDR2 is FVKESK. The CDR3 protein is CASSYGPGHHYEQYF. The CDR3 DNA reads TGTGCCAGCAGTTATGGACCGGGACATCACTACGAGCAGTACTTC.

CDR3: CASSVSGRAGELFF. The CDR3 DNA reads TGTGCCAGCAGCGTTTCCGGGAGGGCCGGGGAGCTGTTTTTT. V usage is TRBV9 and J usage is TRBJ2-2, with 8 bases that match TRBD2. V shed 2 bases and J 6 bases; nucleotides not matched to a gene: 3. This CDR3 is built from 14 residues. The germline CDR1 and CDR2 sequences are SGDLS and YYNGEE.

This chain uses TRBV2 with TRBJ2-3; TRBD1 matches 9 bases. Germline V gives CDR1 SNHLY, CDR2 FYNNEI. J lost 4 bases, V lost 6 bases, and 8 bases had no gene match. The CDR3 has 15 residues. CDR3 amino acids: CASSVTGGRSDTQYF. As DNA, the CDR3 is TGTGCCAGCAGCGTAACAGGGGGCAGATCAGATACGCAGTATTTT.

The rearrangement links TRBV10-1 to TRBJ1-1; 8 bases agree with TRBD1. CDR1 and CDR2 (germline): WNHNN, SYGVQD (reference sequence). CDR3 length: 15 amino acids. V lost 6 bases, J lost 1 base, and 7 bases stayed unmatched. CDR3 amino acids: CASSLTGTGNTEAFF. The CDR3 bases are TGCGCCAGCAGCCTAACCGGGACAGGGAACACTGAAGCTTTCTTT.

The chain combines TRBV7-9 with TRBJ1-4, with D tentatively TRBD1 (5 bases). Trimming took off 4 bases at V and 3 bases at J, with 18 bases between the two ends. Germline assignment: CDR1 SEHNR and CDR2 FQNEAQ (reference sequence). CDR3 length: 17 amino acids. As DNA, the CDR3 is TGTGCCAGCAGCTCCTTGGGCGCCAGGGTAGCTAATGAAAAACTGTTTTTT. Translation gives CASSSLGARVANEKLFF.

This chain links TRBV18 with TRBJ2-2; D is ambiguous. Looked up from germline, CDR1 is KGHSH and CDR2 is LQKENI. V lost 3 bases to trimming and J lost 4 bases, with 9 bases between them. The CDR3 loop spans 14 amino acids. Here the CDR3 DNA reads TGTGCCAGCTCACCGCCGGGTTTCACCGGGGAGCTGTTTTTT. Its protein is CASSPPGFTGELFF.

The rearrangement links TRBV6-6 to TRBJ1-5, with D possibly TRBD1 on 5 matching bases. The germline gives CDR1 MNHNY, CDR2 SVGAGI (reference sequence). Trimming left V 0 bases short and J 7 bases short, with 10 bases between. This CDR3 has 14 amino acids. The CDR3 DNA follows: TGTGCCAGCAGTTACTCTCAGGGCGGACAGCCCCAGCATTTT. As protein: CASSYSQGGQPQHF.

This clone was seen once. The rearrangement links TRBV19 to TRBJ2-1; D not certain. Trimming cost V 5 bases and J 11 bases, with 10 bases left between them. Germline lookup yields CDR1 LNHDA and CDR2 SQIVND (reference sequence). The CDR3 contains 11 residues. CDR3 amino acids: CASSVVTKQFF. CDR3 nucleotide sequence: TGTGCCAGTAGTGTGGTTACTAAGCAGTTCTTC.

The CDR3 DNA follows: TGTGCCAGCAGCCCTATAGCGGGGGAAATCAACAATGAGCAGTTCTTC. Translated, it gives CASSPIAGEINNEQFF. The chain uses TRBV7-6 and TRBJ2-1; 9 bases fit TRBD2. CDR1 is SGHVS and CDR2 is FNYEAQ in the germline V gene. The CDR3 length is 16 residues. With V trimmed by 5 bases and J by 5 bases, 10 bases remained unmatched.

CDR3 bases: TGTGCTAGTGCATCCGAAACGGGGAACAATGAGCAGTTCTTC. Amino acid sequence: CASASETGNNEQFF. V gene TRBV12-5 combines with J gene TRBJ2-1; tentative D call: TRBD2 (5 bases). CDR1 and CDR2 from the germline V gene are LGHNT and FRNRAP. The V and J ends lost 7 bases and 5 bases respectively, with 15 bases between them. This CDR3 contains 14 residues.

This sequence joins TRBV2 and TRBJ2-5; 7 bases agree with TRBD1. The ends lost 4 bases at V and 4 bases at J; junction bases unmatched: 0. The CDR3 is 12 residues long. Germline V gene data show CDR1 as SNHLY and CDR2 as FYNNEI. CDR3: CASSGQGETQYF. DNA of the CDR3: TGTGCCAGCAGTGGACAGGGAGAGACCCAGTACTTC.

The rearrangement uses TRBV18 and TRBJ2-2, with a weak D call TRBD2 (5 bases). Trimming cost V 3 bases and J 7 bases, with 9 bases left between them. The CDR3 totals 13 residues. Germline V lookup: CDR1 KGHSH, CDR2 LQKENI. The CDR3 region is CASSPGGGGELFF. In DNA, the CDR3 is TGTGCCAGCTCACCCGGAGGCGGCGGGGAGCTGTTTTTT. Full variable domain (outside the CDR3, taken from reference TRBV18 and TRBJ2-2): NAGVMQNPRHLVRRRGQEARLRCSPMKGHSHVYWYRQLPEEGLKFMVYLQKENIIDESGMPKERFSAEFPKEGPSILRIQQVVRGDSAAYFCASSPGGGGELFFGEGSRLTVL.

This chain uses TRBV5-6 with TRBJ2-2; TRBD2 might be the D (6 bases). Germline V gene data show CDR1 as SGHDT and CDR2 as YYEEEE. This CDR3 has 14 residues. V lost 0 bases and J lost 5, with 8 bases in between. CDR3 bases: TGTGCCAGCAGCTTGGTTGGAGGGACCGGGGAGCTGTTTTTT. It translates to CASSLVGGTGELFF.

The chain joins TRBV5-8 to TRBJ2-5; D perhaps matches TRBD1 (6 bases). This CDR3 has 16 residues. Germline CDR1 reads SGHTS; CDR2 reads YDEGEE. The V end lost 7 bases, the J end lost 4 bases, and 23 bases lay between the germline ends. CDR3 protein: CASRTGRVHNRETQYF. The CDR3 region has the DNA TGTGCCAGCCGCACAGGGCGGGTCCATAATAGAGAGACCCAGTACTTC.

The CDR3 is CASSQDQGYEQYF. CDR3 DNA: TGTGCCAGCTCTCAAGACCAGGGTTACGAGCAGTACTTC. This sequence joins TRBV18 and TRBJ2-7, with D possibly matching TRBD1 (5 bases). The CDR3 extends over 13 amino acids. V was trimmed by 6 bases and J by 4 bases, leaving 13 bases between them. Germline V gene sequence: CDR1 KGHSH, CDR2 LQKENI.

V and J are TRBV18 and TRBJ1-4, with 8 bases lining up with TRBD1. Germline V gives CDR1 KGHSH, CDR2 LQKENI. The junction had 14 bases not matched to a gene; V was cut back by 0 bases and J by 2 bases. The CDR3 covers 20 residues. The DNA of the CDR3 is TGTGCCAGCTCACCACCGAGGACAGGGCCCATTGGGGCGACTAATGAAAAACTGTTTTTT. Translation: CASSPPRTGPIGATNEKLFF.

The chain recombines TRBV9 with TRBJ2-1, with 11 bases fitting TRBD2. Trimming removed 2 bases from V and 7 bases from J; junction bases left unmatched: 5. The CDR3 has 15 residues. The germline V gene encodes CDR1 SGDLS and CDR2 YYNGEE. The CDR3 protein is CASSVGLAVGNEQFF. For the CDR3, the DNA is TGTGCCAGCAGCGTGGGACTAGCGGTGGGGAATGAGCAGTTCTTC.

The V gene is TRBV3-1 (or the pseudogene TRBV3-2), the J gene TRBJ2-1, with D perhaps TRBD2 (5 bases). This CDR3 spans 16 amino acids. Germline CDR1 LGHDT, CDR2 YNNKEL (reference sequence). Trimming left V 0 bases short and J 2 bases short, with 11 bases between. The chain's CDR3 is CASSQDRRGTYNEQFF. The CDR3 nucleotides are TGTGCCAGCAGCCAAGATAGACGGGGAACCTACAATGAGCAGTTCTTC.